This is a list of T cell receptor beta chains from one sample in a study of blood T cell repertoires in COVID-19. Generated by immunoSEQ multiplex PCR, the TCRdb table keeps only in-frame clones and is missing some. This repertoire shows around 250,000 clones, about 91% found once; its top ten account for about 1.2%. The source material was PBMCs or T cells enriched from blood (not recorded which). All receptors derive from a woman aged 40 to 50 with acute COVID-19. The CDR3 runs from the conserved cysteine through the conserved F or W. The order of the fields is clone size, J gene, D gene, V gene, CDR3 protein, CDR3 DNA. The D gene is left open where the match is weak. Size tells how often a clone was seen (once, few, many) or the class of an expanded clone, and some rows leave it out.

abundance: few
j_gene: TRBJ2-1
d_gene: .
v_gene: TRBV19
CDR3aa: CASKKITQDYNEQFF
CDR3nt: TGTGCCAGTAAGAAAATTACGCAGGACTACAATGAGCAGTTCTTC

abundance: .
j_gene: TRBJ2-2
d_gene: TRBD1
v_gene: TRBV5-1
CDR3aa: CASSYGQGDTGELFF
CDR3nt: TGCGCCAGCAGTTATGGACAGGGAGACACCGGGGAGCTGTTTTTT

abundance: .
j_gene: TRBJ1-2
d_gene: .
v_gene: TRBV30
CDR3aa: CAWSRGNYGYTF
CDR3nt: TGTGCCTGGAGCAGGGGTAACTATGGCTACACCTTC

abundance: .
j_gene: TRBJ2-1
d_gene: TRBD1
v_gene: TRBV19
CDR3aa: CASSIGGQPNRGEQFF
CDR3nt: TGTGCCAGTAGTATAGGGGGCCAGCCTAACAGGGGCGAGCAGTTCTTC

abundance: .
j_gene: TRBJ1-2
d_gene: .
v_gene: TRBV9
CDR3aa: CASGGAGYGYTF
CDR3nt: TGTGCCAGCGGTGGGGCTGGCTATGGCTACACCTTC

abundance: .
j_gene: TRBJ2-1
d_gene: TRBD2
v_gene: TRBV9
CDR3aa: CASSFGRASYNEQFF
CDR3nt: TGTGCCAGCAGCTTCGGGAGGGCCTCCTACAATGAGCAGTTCTTC

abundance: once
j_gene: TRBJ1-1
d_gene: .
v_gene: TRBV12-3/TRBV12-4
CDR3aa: CATNNAVGTEAFF
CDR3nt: TGTGCCACCAATAATGCGGTTGGTACTGAAGCTTTCTTT

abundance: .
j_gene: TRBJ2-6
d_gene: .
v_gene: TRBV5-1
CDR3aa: CATTTAGANVLTF
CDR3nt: TGCGCCACTACAACAGCTGGGGCCAACGTCCTGACTTTC

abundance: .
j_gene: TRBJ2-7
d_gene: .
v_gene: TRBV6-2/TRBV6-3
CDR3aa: CASSYSLEGGYEQYF
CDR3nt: TGTGCCAGCAGTTACTCGCTAGAAGGGGGATACGAGCAGTACTTC

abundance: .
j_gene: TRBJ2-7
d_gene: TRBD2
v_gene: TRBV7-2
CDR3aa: CASSYPREGPYEQYF
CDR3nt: TGTGCCAGCAGCTACCCGCGGGAGGGCCCCTACGAGCAGTACTTC

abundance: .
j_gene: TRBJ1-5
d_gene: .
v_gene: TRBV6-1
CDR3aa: CASSEVANESPQHF
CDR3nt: TGTGCCAGCAGTGAAGTTGCAAACGAGTCGCCCCAGCATTTT

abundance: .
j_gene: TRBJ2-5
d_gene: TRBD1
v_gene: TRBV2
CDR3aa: CASIYSFDRGQETQYF
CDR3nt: TGTGCCAGCATCTACTCCTTCGACAGGGGCCAAGAGACCCAGTACTTC

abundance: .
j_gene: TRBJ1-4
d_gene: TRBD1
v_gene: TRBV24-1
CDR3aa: CATSDGKQGYNEKLFF
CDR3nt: TGTGCCACCAGTGATGGAAAACAGGGGTATAATGAAAAACTGTTTTTT

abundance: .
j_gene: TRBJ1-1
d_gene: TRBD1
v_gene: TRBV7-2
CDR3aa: CASSLTGTGTMNTEAFF
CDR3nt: TGTGCCAGCAGCTTAACCGGGACAGGCACCATGAACACTGAAGCTTTCTTT

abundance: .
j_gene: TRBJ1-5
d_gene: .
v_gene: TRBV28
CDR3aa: CASTDSSNQPQHF
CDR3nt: TGTGCCAGCACCGACAGTAGCAATCAGCCCCAGCATTTT

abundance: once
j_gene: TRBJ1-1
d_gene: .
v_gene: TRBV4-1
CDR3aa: CASSLDQGVGVTEAFF
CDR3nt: TGCGCCAGCAGCCTAGACCAAGGGGTAGGTGTCACTGAAGCTTTCTTT

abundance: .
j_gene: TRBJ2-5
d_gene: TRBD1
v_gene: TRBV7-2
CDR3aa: CASSKGTGLETQYF
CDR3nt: TGTGCCAGCAGCAAGGGGACAGGGTTAGAGACCCAGTACTTC

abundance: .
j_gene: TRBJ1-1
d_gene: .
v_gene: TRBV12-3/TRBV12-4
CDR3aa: CASNIDSAGEAFF
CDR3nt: TGTGCCAGCAACATTGATTCGGCGGGTGAAGCTTTCTTT

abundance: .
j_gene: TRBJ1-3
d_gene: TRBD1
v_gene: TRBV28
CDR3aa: CASSLGQSGNTIYF
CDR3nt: TGTGCCAGCAGTTTGGGACAGTCTGGAAACACCATATATTTT

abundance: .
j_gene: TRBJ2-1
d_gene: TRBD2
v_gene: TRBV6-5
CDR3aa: CASSYSKGLLYNEQFF
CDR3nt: TGTGCCAGCAGTTACTCGAAGGGACTACTGTACAATGAGCAGTTCTTC

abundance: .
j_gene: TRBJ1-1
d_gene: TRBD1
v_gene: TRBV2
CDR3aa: CATQGQGNTEAFF
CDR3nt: TGTGCCACACAGGGACAGGGGAACACTGAAGCTTTCTTT

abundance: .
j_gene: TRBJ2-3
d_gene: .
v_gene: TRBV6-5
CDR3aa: CASRPGAYPTDTQYF
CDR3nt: TGTGCCAGCAGGCCAGGGGCGTATCCCACAGATACGCAGTATTTT

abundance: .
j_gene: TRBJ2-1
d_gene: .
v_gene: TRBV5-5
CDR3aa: CASSFLVGSYNEQFF
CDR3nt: TGTGCCAGCAGCTTTCTAGTTGGCTCCTACAATGAGCAGTTCTTC

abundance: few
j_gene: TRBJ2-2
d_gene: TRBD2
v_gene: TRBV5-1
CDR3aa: CASSLGAGGNTGELFF
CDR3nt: TGCGCCAGCAGCTTGGGAGCGGGAGGGAACACCGGGGAGCTGTTTTTT

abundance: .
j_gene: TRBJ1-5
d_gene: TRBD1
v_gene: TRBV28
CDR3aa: CASDRGTTFKNQPQHF
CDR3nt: TGTGCCAGCGACAGGGGTACGACGTTCAAGAATCAGCCCCAGCATTTT

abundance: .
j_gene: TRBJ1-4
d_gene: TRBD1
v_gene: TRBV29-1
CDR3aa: CSVDDTGAGEKLFF
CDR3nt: TGCAGCGTTGATGATACAGGGGCCGGTGAAAAACTGTTTTTT

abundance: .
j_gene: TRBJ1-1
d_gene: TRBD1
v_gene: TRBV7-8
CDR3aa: CASSPRTGNEVTEAFF
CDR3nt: TGTGCCAGCAGCCCAAGGACAGGGAATGAGGTCACTGAAGCTTTCTTT

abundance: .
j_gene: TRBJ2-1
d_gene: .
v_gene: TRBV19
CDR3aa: CASSIERQSYNEQFF
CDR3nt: TGTGCCAGTAGTATTGAGCGCCAGAGTTACAATGAGCAGTTCTTC

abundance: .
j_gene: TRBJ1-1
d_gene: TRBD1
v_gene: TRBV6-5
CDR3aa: CASGSTGQMNTEAFF
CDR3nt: TGTGCCAGCGGCTCCACGGGACAGATGAACACTGAAGCTTTCTTT

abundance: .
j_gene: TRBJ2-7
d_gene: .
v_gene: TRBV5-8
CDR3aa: CASSLYVTEVLYEQYF
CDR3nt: TGTGCCAGCAGCTTGTATGTGACAGAAGTTCTTTACGAGCAGTACTTC

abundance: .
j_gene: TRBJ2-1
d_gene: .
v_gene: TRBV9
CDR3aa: CASSVTRRSEQFF
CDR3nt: TGTGCCAGCAGCGTAACTAGGAGGTCCGAGCAGTTCTTC

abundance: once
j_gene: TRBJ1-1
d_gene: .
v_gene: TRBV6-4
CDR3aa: CASSEGVGTEAFF
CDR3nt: TGTGCCAGCAGTGAAGGGGTGGGCACTGAAGCTTTCTTT

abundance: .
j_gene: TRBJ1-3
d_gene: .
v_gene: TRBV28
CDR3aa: CASSPWTRSGNTIYF
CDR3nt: TGTGCCAGCAGTCCCTGGACAAGGTCAGGAAACACCATATATTTT

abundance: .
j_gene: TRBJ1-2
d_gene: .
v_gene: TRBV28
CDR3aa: CASSMTDHYGYTF
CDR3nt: TGTGCCAGCAGTATGACAGACCACTATGGCTACACCTTC

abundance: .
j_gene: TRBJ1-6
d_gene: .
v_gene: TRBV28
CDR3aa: CASSSQGQYNSPLHF
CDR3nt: TGTGCCAGCAGCAGCCAAGGACAGTATAATTCACCCCTCCACTTT

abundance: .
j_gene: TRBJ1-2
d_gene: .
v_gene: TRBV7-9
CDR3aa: CASSPPWAGPNYGYTF
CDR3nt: TGTGCCAGCAGCCCGCCCTGGGCTGGGCCCAACTATGGCTACACCTTC

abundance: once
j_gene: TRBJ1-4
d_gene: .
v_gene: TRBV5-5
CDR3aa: CASSSDHGEEKLFF
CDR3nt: TGTGCCAGCAGCTCGGACCACGGGGAGGAAAAACTGTTTTTT

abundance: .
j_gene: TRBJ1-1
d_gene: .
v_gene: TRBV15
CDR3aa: CATSLGGEAWAEAFF
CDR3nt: TGTGCCACCAGTCTGGGGGGGGAAGCGTGGGCTGAAGCTTTCTTT

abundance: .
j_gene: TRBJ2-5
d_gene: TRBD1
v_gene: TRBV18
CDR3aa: CASSPETGGETQYF
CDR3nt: TGTGCCAGCTCACCAGAGACAGGGGGAGAGACCCAGTACTTC

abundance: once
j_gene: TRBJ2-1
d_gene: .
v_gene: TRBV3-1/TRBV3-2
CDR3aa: CASSRQLGSHNEQFF
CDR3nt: TGTGCCAGCAGCCGACAACTTGGGAGCCACAATGAGCAGTTCTTC

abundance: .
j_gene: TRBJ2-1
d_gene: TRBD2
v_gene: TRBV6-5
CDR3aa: CASRLAGVKDEQFF
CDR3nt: TGTGCCAGCAGACTAGCGGGAGTAAAGGATGAGCAGTTCTTC

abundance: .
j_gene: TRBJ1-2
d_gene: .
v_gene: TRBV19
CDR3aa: CATHETAEYGYTF
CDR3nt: TGTGCCACCCACGAGACCGCGGAATATGGCTACACCTTC

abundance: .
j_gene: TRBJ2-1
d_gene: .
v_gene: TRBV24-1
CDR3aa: CATSDWSGSYNEQFF
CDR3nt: TGTGCCACCAGTGATTGGTCCGGTTCCTACAATGAGCAGTTCTTC

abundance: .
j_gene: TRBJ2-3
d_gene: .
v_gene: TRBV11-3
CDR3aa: CASSLSRGTQYF
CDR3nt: TGTGCCAGCAGCTTAAGTAGGGGTACGCAGTATTTT

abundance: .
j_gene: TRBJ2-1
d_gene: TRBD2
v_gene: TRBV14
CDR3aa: CASSPAGLAGDEQFF
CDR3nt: TGTGCCAGCAGCCCGGCGGGACTAGCGGGCGATGAGCAGTTCTTC

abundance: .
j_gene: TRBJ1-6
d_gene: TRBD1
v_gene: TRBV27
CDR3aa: CASRTGGYNSPLHF
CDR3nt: TGTGCCAGCAGGACAGGGGGCTATAATTCACCCCTCCACTTT

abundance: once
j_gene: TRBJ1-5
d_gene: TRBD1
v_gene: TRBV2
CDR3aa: CATARDSHSNQPQHF
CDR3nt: TGTGCCACCGCCCGGGACAGTCATAGCAATCAGCCCCAGCATTTT

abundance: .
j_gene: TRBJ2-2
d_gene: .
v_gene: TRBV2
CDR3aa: CASSAGRGPRKELFF
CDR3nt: TGTGCCAGCAGTGCCGGGAGAGGCCCCAGGAAGGAGCTGTTTTTT

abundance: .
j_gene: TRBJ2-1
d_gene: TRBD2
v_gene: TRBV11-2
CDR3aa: CASSYSSGLNEQFF
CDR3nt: TGTGCCAGCAGTTACAGTTCGGGACTAAATGAGCAGTTCTTC